This T cell receptor (beta chain) is drawn from a study of blood T cell repertoires in COVID-19. Study information: Acute and convalescent COVID-19 samples came from the United States, Italy and Spain.

V dropped 6 bases and J dropped 2; count of bases not matched to a gene: 3. This CDR3 is built from 13 residues. Authors' methods: For nucleated cells, counts were estimated from reference gene primer amplification. Assay: immunoSEQ multiplex PCR; the TCRdb copy retains only in-frame clones and omits some. The V and J calls and clone size are taken from that table; D and trimming were inferred from the DNA. Altogether hundreds of thousands of clones are present, 70% to 85% being singletons, with the ten largest covering about 3.4%. The cohort comprised adults aged 18 to 89 years residing in under 25 US areas. Donors in Cohort 3 counted as recovered after two negative PCRs, clearance, or symptom resolution.

The sequenced material came from PBMCs or T cells enriched from blood (not recorded which). The chain carries TRBV12-3 or TRBV12-4 and TRBJ2-5, with 7 nucleotides matching TRBD1. The sequence was collected from a woman aged 60 to 75 who had recovered from COVID-19. The chain's CDR3 is CASRTGVQETQYF. The CDR3 DNA is TGTGCCAGCAGAACAGGGGTGCAAGAGACCCAGTACTTC.